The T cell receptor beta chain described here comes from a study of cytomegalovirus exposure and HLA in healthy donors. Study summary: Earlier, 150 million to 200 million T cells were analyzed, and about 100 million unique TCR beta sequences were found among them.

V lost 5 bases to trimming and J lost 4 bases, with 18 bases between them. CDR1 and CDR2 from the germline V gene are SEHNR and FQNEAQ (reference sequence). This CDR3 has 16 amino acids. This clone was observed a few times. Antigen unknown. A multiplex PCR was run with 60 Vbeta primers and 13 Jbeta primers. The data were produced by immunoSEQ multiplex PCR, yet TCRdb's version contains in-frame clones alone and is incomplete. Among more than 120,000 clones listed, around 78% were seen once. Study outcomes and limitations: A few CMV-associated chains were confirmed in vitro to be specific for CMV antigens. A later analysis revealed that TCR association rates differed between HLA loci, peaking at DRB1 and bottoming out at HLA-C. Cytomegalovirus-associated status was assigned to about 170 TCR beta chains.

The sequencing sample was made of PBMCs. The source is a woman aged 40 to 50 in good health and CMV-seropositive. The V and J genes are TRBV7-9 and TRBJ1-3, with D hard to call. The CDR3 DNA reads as TGTGCCAGCAGCCCGGGGTCGGGGAGCCCGGGAAACACCATATATTTT. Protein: CASSPGSGSPGNTIYF.